This entry lists 31 T cell receptor beta chains sequenced from one sample in a study of metastatic and nonmetastatic thyroid tumors. Each patient went into thyroid surgery without having received any treatment. MiXCR re-clonotyped the PCR reads for TCRdb. Counted here are about 89,000 clones, 9.5% to 15% occurring once; the ten biggest clones make up about 10%. Sequenced input: tumor tissue. The receptors derive from a female donor with papillary thyroid cancer or a benign thyroid nodule (not recorded which). Some clones in this sample may be carry-over from other donors' samples.

This clone was recorded many times. This chain uses TRBV19 with TRBJ2-3; 10 bases map to TRBD1. Germline CDR1 reads LNHDA; CDR2 reads SQIVND (reference sequence). This CDR3 is 17 amino acids long. After removal of 0 bases from V and 1 base from J, the junction contained 4 bases not matched to a gene. The CDR3 nucleotides read TGTGCCAGTAGTATAGAAGTCGGGACAGGGGGCACAGATACGCAGTATTTT. Its protein is CASSIEVGTGGTDTQYF.

In this sample, this clone turned up a few times. A read error may be the cause here, since a much bigger clone is one base away. The chain employs TRBV7-9 and TRBJ1-1; D gene unclear. The CDR3 runs to 13 residues. Germline lookup yields CDR1 SEHNR and CDR2 FQNEAQ (reference sequence). V was cut by 4 bases and J by 0 bases, with 6 bases left in between. CDR3 residues: CASSYGVNTEAFF. Here the CDR3 DNA reads TGTGCCAGCAGCTACGGCGTGAACACTGAAGCTTTCTTT.

Ten or more counts support this clone. The V call is TRBV7-9, the J call TRBJ1-1, with D uncertain. Germline V gene data show CDR1 as SEHNR and CDR2 as FQNEAQ (reference sequence). The CDR3 loop spans 14 amino acids. The germline V and J ends were trimmed by 4 bases and 1 base, with 10 bases remaining between them. CDR3 amino acids: CASSSLGPNTEAFF. The CDR3 nucleotides are TGTGCCAGCAGCTCACTCGGTCCGAACACTGAAGCTTTCTTT.

This clone was counted ten times or more. The V call is TRBV6-5, the J call TRBJ2-1; 14 bases are a match to TRBD2. Germline V gives CDR1 MNHEY, CDR2 SVGAGI. With V trimmed by 6 bases and J by 0 bases, 10 bases remained unmatched. The CDR3 is 19 residues long. The CDR3 sequence is CASRGTSGSPRGSYNEQFF. Here the CDR3 DNA reads TGTGCCAGCAGAGGGACTAGCGGGAGTCCACGGGGCTCCTACAATGAGCAGTTCTTC.

Details on this clone: Since a much larger clone is just one base distant, this may be a read error. This is likely a read error, given that the CDR3 carries no conserved phenylalanine or tryptophan at its end. This CDR3 is CSTWGSNEQFL. CDR3 sequence (DNA): TGCAGCACATGGGGGAGCAATGAGCAGTTCCTC. V and J are TRBV20-1 and TRBJ2-1; D is possibly TRBD1 or TRBD2 (5 bases each). There are 11 residues in the CDR3. Looked up from germline, CDR1 is DFQATT and CDR2 is SNEGSKA (reference sequence).

Many counts were recorded for this clone. This chain uses TRBV15 with TRBJ1-5; D uncertain. CDR1 LNHNV and CDR2 YYDKDF come from the germline V gene (reference sequence). The CDR3 sequence is 15 residues long. Trimming cost V 3 bases and J 5 bases, with 14 bases left between them. This chain's CDR3 is CATSSGDWADQPQHF. The CDR3 DNA follows: TGTGCCACCAGCAGTGGGGATTGGGCAGATCAGCCCCAGCATTTT.

In this sample, this clone turned up many times. The V call is TRBV27, the J call TRBJ2-7; D may be TRBD1 (6 bases). This CDR3 region has 14 residues. V was shortened by 0 bases and J by 5 bases, with 11 bases between the two germline ends. Germline-derived CDR1 and CDR2 are MNHEY and SMNVEV (reference sequence). The CDR3 DNA sequence: TGTGCCAGCAGTTTATCAGACAGGACCCACGAGCAGTACTTC. Protein sequence: CASSLSDRTHEQYF.

Note on this clone: This may be a read error, as it is one base from a much larger clone. This chain connects TRBV3-1 to TRBJ1-5; 7 bases fit TRBD1. V shed 3 bases and J 4 bases; nucleotides not matched to a gene: 6. CDR3 length equals 15 residues. Germline loops: CDR1 LGHDT, CDR2 YNNKEL (reference sequence). The CDR3: CASSHSATGNQPQHF. CDR3 in DNA: TGTGCCAGCAGCCATTCTGCGACAGGGAATCAGCCCCAGCATTTT.

This clone was seen repeatedly, ten times or more. The rearrangement uses TRBV20-1 and TRBJ1-5; D is unresolved. This CDR3 has 13 amino acids. Trimming removed 5 bases from V and 5 bases from J, with 13 bases in between. Germline V lookup: CDR1 DFQATT, CDR2 SNEGSKA (reference sequence). As DNA, the CDR3 is TGCAGTGCTGGACTAGGGCGGGATCAGCCCCAGCATTTT. Translating gives CSAGLGRDQPQHF.

Within the sample, this clone is medium-sized. The rearrangement uses TRBV7-2 and TRBJ2-1, with D uncertain. The ends were cut back, 1 base at V and 10 bases at J, with 11 bases in the middle. The CDR3 runs 13 residues. CDR1 is SGHTA, CDR2 FQGNSA, per germline. CDR3 in amino acids: CASSLVLAGEQFF. CDR3 DNA: TGTGCCAGCAGCTTAGTCTTGGCTGGAGAGCAGTTCTTC.

In this sample, this clone turned up many times. This CDR3 is also generated by other DNA sequences in the sample. J is TRBJ1-2 and V is TRBV28; 8 bases align to TRBD1. Germline-derived CDR1 and CDR2 are MDHEN and SYDVKM. The V and J ends lost 4 bases and 5 bases, in that order; junction bases with no gene match: 6. The length of the CDR3 is 14 residues. The CDR3 sequence is CASSSQGARYGYTF. DNA of the CDR3: TGTGCCAGCAGTTCGCAGGGGGCGCGATATGGCTACACCTTC.

This clone was counted many times. The V gene is TRBV5-1, the J gene TRBJ2-3; weak D call: TRBD2 (5 bases). Germline V gene data show CDR1 as SGHRS and CDR2 as YFSETQ. There are 15 residues in the CDR3. V lost 0 bases, J lost 1 base, and 9 bases lay in between. The CDR3 reads CASSLGGLGTDTQYF. CDR3 nucleotides: TGCGCCAGCAGCTTGGGAGGGCTGGGCACAGATACGCAGTATTTT.

As regards this clone: A much larger clone lies a single base off, so this may be a read error. This sequence joins TRBV2 and TRBJ1-3; D is uncertain. The germline gives CDR1 SNHLY, CDR2 FYNNEI. CDR3 length equals 12 residues. Trimming left V 4 bases short and J 8 bases short, with 9 bases between. As DNA, the CDR3 is TGTGCCAGCAGTGTGCACGGGGACACCATATATTTT. Its translation is CASSVHGDTIYF.

As to this clone: Given a much more abundant clone one base away, this may be a read error. The CDR3 DNA follows: TGTGCCAGCAGCCACGACAGGGTCGATACGCAGTATTTT. It translates to CASSHDRVDTQYF. The chain carries TRBV7-2 and TRBJ2-3; TRBD1 matches 7 bases. V lost 5 bases, J lost 6 bases, and 5 bases stayed unmatched. CDR1 SGHTA and CDR2 FQGNSA come from the germline V gene. The CDR3 runs 13 residues.

This clone showed up just once. The chain links TRBV12-3 or TRBV12-4 to TRBJ2-1; D unresolved. The CDR3 is 15 residues long. Trimming pared 5 bases from V and 6 bases from J, leaving 17 bases between. The DNA for the CDR3 is TGTGCCAGCAGTATGTACACCCACGGTCTCAATGAGCAGTTCTTC. Its protein is CASSMYTHGLNEQFF.

This clone was found many times. The chain combines TRBV19 with TRBJ1-1, with 8 bases fitting TRBD1. The CDR3 covers 14 residues. The germline V gene encodes CDR1 LNHDA and CDR2 SQIVND (reference sequence). Trimming cost V 5 bases and J 0 bases; bases outside gene matches: 2. CDR3 coding DNA: TGTGCCAGTAGTCTCAGGGGGCTGAACACTGAAGCTTTCTTT. Its protein product is CASSLRGLNTEAFF. The entire variable domain, with the rest obtained from reference TRBV19 and TRBJ1-1, is as follows: DGGITQSPKYLFRKEGQNVTLSCEQNLNHDAMYWYRQDPGQGLRLIYYSQIVNDFQKGDIAEGYSVSREKKESFPLTVTSAQKNPTAFYLCASSLRGLNTEAFFGQGTRLTVV.

This clone was counted many times. V is TRBV9 and J is TRBJ2-7; D unresolved. CDR1 SGDLS and CDR2 YYNGEE come from the germline V gene. V was clipped by 0 bases and J by 0 bases, with 7 bases between them. This CDR3 is 14 amino acids long. The CDR3 nucleotides are TGTGCCAGCAGCGTAGGGGCGAGCTCCTACGAGCAGTACTTC. This sequence encodes CASSVGASSYEQYF. Full variable domain (outside the CDR3, taken from reference TRBV9 and TRBJ2-7): DSGVTQTPKHLITATGQRVTLRCSPRSGDLSVYWYQQSLDQGLQFLIQYYNGEERAKGNILERFSAQQFPDLHSELNLSSLELGDSALYFCASSVGASSYEQYFGPGTRLTVT.

About this clone: A much larger clone lies a single base off, so this may be a read error. This chain connects TRBV10-3 to TRBJ1-2, with TRBD1 identical over 8 bases. V was clipped by 2 bases and J by 4 bases; unmatched bases: 6. The CDR3 contains 15 residues. Germline CDR1 is ENHRY and CDR2 is SYGVKD. The CDR3 here is CAISEGLGQVYGYTF. The CDR3 nucleotides are TGTGCCATCAGTGAGGGATTGGGACAGGTCTATGGCTACACCTTC.

This clone was recorded many times. J is TRBJ1-2 and V is TRBV4-1; a possible D gene is TRBD1 (5 bases). There are 15 residues in the CDR3. V was shortened by 2 bases and J by 2 bases, with 12 bases between the two germline ends. Germline V gene lookup returns CDR1 MGHRA and CDR2 YSYEKL. CDR3 coding DNA: TGCGCCAGCAGCCAAATCCCCGGGACCAACTATGGCTACACCTTC. Amino acid sequence: CASSQIPGTNYGYTF.

Relative to its sample, this clone is medium-sized (0.01 to 0.1%). The V gene is TRBV20-1, the J gene TRBJ2-1, with D possibly being TRBD1 or TRBD2 (5 bases each). The ends were cut back, 7 bases at V and 8 bases at J, with 21 bases in the middle. Germline V gene lookup returns CDR1 DFQATT and CDR2 SNEGSKA (reference sequence). The CDR3 contains 14 residues. The CDR3 region is CSVRGQSRGDEQFF. CDR3 nucleotides: TGCAGTGTTCGGGGCCAATCAAGGGGCGATGAGCAGTTCTTC.

In this sample, this clone turned up many times. J is TRBJ2-1 and V is TRBV20-1, with 11 bases fitting TRBD2. This CDR3 is built from 14 residues. From germline, CDR1 is DFQATT and CDR2 SNEGSKA (reference sequence). V was clipped by 4 bases and J by 4 bases; unmatched bases: 3. CDR3 amino acids: CSAKGLAVYNEQFF. In nucleotides, the CDR3 is TGCAGTGCTAAGGGACTAGCGGTATACAATGAGCAGTTCTTC.

As regards this clone: Given a much more abundant clone one base away, this may be a read error. Other DNA sequences of this sample code for an identical CDR3. This chain uses TRBV12-3 or TRBV12-4 with TRBJ1-2; possibly TRBD1 for D (5 bases). The CDR3 is made up of 13 amino acids. V lost 6 bases and J lost 6, with 14 bases in between. In DNA form, the CDR3 reads TGTGCCAGCAGCTTCGGGGGGTTGAATGGCTACACCTTC. As protein: CASSFGGLNGYTF.

On this clone itself: A much larger clone is a single base away; this may be a read error. The CDR3 end shows no conserved phenylalanine or tryptophan, and so a read error is likely. V and J are TRBV30 and TRBJ1-4, with D perhaps TRBD1 (6 bases). The CDR3 has 14 residues. CDR1 and CDR2 (germline): GTSNPN, SVGIG (reference sequence). V was cut by 8 bases and J by 8 bases, with 21 bases left in between. In nucleotides, the CDR3 is TGTGCCGGGGGGGACAAGGGGTTGGAGGAAAAACTGTTTCTT. This codes for CAGGDKGLEEKLFL.

By sample share, this clone is medium-sized. This chain joins TRBV2 and TRBJ1-6; D uncertain. The germline V gene has CDR1 SNHLY and CDR2 FYNNEI. The CDR3 loop spans 15 amino acids. Trimming shortened V by 3 bases and J by 6 bases, and 12 bases separated the two germline ends. Here the CDR3 DNA reads TGTGCCAGCAGTGATAATCGGCCGAGTAATTCACCCCTCCACTTT. Protein sequence: CASSDNRPSNSPLHF.

This clone was counted at least ten times. This chain connects TRBV6-1 to TRBJ2-3; unclear D gene. Germline V gene data show CDR1 as MNHNS and CDR2 as SASEGT. Trimming left V 7 bases short and J 5 bases short, with 19 bases between. The CDR3 has 15 amino acids. The CDR3 nucleotides read TGTGCCAGCAAGTCCTCGGGCGTGGTGGTAGATACGCAGTATTTT. Protein: CASKSSGVVVDTQYF.

This clone has a handful of counts. The chain has TRBV7-8 and TRBJ1-1; 7 nucleotides agree with TRBD1. Looked up from germline, CDR1 is SGHVS and CDR2 is FQNEAQ. Unmatched junction bases numbered 5, after V lost 0 bases and J lost 7 bases. The CDR3 sequence is 14 residues long. CDR3: CASSLATGILEAFF. For the CDR3, the DNA is TGTGCCAGCAGCTTAGCGACAGGGATTCTTGAAGCTTTCTTT.

This chain uses TRBV6-1 with TRBJ1-5; 7 bases map to TRBD1. Germline CDR1 reads MNHNS; CDR2 reads SASEGT. This CDR3 spans 14 amino acids. V was clipped by 4 bases and J by 5 bases; unmatched bases: 5. The CDR3 DNA reads as TGTGCCAGCAGTGTCACAGGGGCGTATCAGCCCCAGCATTTT. Translating gives CASSVTGAYQPQHF.

The sample holds many counts of this clone. The V gene is TRBV6-1, the J gene TRBJ2-3; D may be TRBD2 (5 bases). V lost 2 bases and J lost 4, with 10 bases in between. Germline CDR1 reads MNHNS; CDR2 reads SASEGT. This CDR3 contains 14 residues. CDR3 in amino acids: CASSESEEADTQYF. In nucleotides, the CDR3 is TGTGCCAGCAGTGAATCGGAGGAGGCAGATACGCAGTATTTT.

This clone has ten or more counts. The V gene is TRBV12-3 or TRBV12-4, the J gene TRBJ1-1, with unresolved D. V was shortened by 2 bases and J by 8 bases, with 12 bases between the two germline ends. This CDR3 has 13 residues. The CDR3: CASSLRNGAEAFF. The CDR3 nucleotides read TGTGCCAGCAGTTTACGTAACGGTGCAGAAGCTTTCTTT.

This clone was detected ten times or more. The chain combines TRBV7-2 with TRBJ2-3, with 8 bases identical to TRBD2. The V gene end was trimmed by 6 bases and the J gene end by 1 base; junction bases not matched to a gene: 12. CDR3 length: 17 amino acids. In germline, CDR1 is SGHTA, CDR2 FQGNSA. This CDR3 reads CASSYRAGVGGTDTQYF. The CDR3 DNA sequence: TGTGCCAGCAGTTACCGAGCGGGAGTTGGGGGCACAGATACGCAGTATTTT.

Only a few counts were recorded for this clone. The genes are TRBV5-4 and TRBJ1-1; no definite D call. The germline CDR1 and CDR2 sequences are SGHNT and YYREEE (reference sequence). Between the trimmed V and J ends, which lost 0 bases and 4 bases, there was a span of 10 bases. There are 14 residues in the CDR3. CDR3 sequence (DNA): TGTGCCAGCAGCTTGGATGGCTTTAGCACTGAAGCTTTCTTT. Protein: CASSLDGFSTEAFF. The full variable domain, its missing parts supplied by reference TRBV5-4 and TRBJ1-1, is ETGVTQSPTHLIKTRGQQVTLRCSSQSGHNTVSWYQQALGQGPQFIFQYYREEENGRGNFPPRFSGLQFPNYSSELNVNALELDDSALYLCASSLDGFSTEAFFGQGTRLTVV.